These T cell receptor beta chains were read from a single sample in a study of CD8 T cells in ankylosing spondylitis. TCRdb called the 5' RACE reads again in MiXCR, with one record for every CDR3 protein. The sample yields about 190,000 distinct CDR3 sequences, roughly 13% seen once. Sequencing used blood, either unsorted or a sorted T cell fraction (not recorded which). Every receptor here comes from a female donor with ankylosing spondylitis or in good health (not recorded which). CDR3s include the opening cysteine and the closing phenylalanine or tryptophan. The order of the fields is D gene, V gene, J gene, CDR3 protein. D genes are given only for firm matches.

>NA|TRBV12-3/TRBV12-4|TRBJ1-2
CASSLITGPYGYTF
>TRBD1|TRBV5-4|TRBJ2-3
CASSHDGQADTQYF
>NA|TRBV11-2|TRBJ2-3
CASSSSRIDSTSSTDTQYF
>NA|TRBV10-3|TRBJ2-3
CAISESTGNTDTQYF
>NA|TRBV4-3|TRBJ1-4
CASSQAVSPNEKLFF
>NA|TRBV12-3/TRBV12-4|TRBJ1-1
CASSLTVSEAFF
>TRBD2|TRBV7-3|TRBJ2-2
CATQKREGVGELFF
>NA|TRBV7-2|TRBJ1-5
CASSLNRASNQPQHF
>NA|TRBV5-6|TRBJ2-7
CASSVYQGSLFYEQYF
>TRBD2|TRBV7-9|TRBJ2-2
CASSSGLAGELFF
>TRBD2|TRBV29-1|TRBJ2-4
CSVDGTSGGAIQYF
>NA|TRBV6-1|TRBJ2-7
CASSERGGSNYEQYF
>NA|TRBV28|TRBJ2-7
CASTSAWISYEQYF
>NA|TRBV5-5|TRBJ2-3
CASSLRRGTDTQYF
>NA|TRBV7-2|TRBJ2-3
CASSLVVHTQYF
>NA|TRBV21-1|TRBJ2-7
CASSKALTSGTMYEQYF
>NA|TRBV5-5|TRBJ1-1
CASSLGRLGGAEAFF
>NA|TRBV28|TRBJ1-1
CASSLRAQVAFF
>NA|TRBV5-1|TRBJ2-7
CATLRFLSRASSYEQYF
>NA|TRBV27|TRBJ1-2
CASSFAGAGGYTF
>NA|TRBV19|TRBJ2-1
CASSWAREQFF
>TRBD1|TRBV18|TRBJ2-5
CASSPPGQGQETQYF
>NA|TRBV19|TRBJ2-2
CASSPGASNTGELFF
>NA|TRBV7-6|TRBJ2-1
CASSSPTSRGKNEQFF
>NA|TRBV2|TRBJ1-1
CASKKERTNTEAFF
>TRBD2|TRBV7-6|TRBJ2-3
CASSSIAGVSTDTQYF
>NA|TRBV6-1|TRBJ1-5
CASSELSGQPQHF
>NA|TRBV5-6|TRBJ1-4
CASSAYQYATNEKLFF
>NA|TRBV19|TRBJ2-5
CASSTSPSETQYF
>NA|TRBV3-1|TRBJ2-7
CASSQGGPYEQYF
>TRBD2|TRBV29-1|TRBJ2-1
CSVRPGLADNEQFF
>NA|TRBV20-1|TRBJ2-5
CSAPGLVRGQYF
>TRBD1|TRBV6-1|TRBJ1-5
CASRPTGSNNQPQHF
>NA|TRBV24-1|TRBJ1-1
CATSDTGSGTEAFF
>TRBD1|TRBV5-1|TRBJ2-1
CASRTQGTGNEQFF
>TRBD2|TRBV20-1|TRBJ2-2
CSASGAGTGELFF
>TRBD2|TRBV20-1|TRBJ2-3
CSADTLAGGRDTQYF
>NA|TRBV9|TRBJ1-2
CASSVGGQANYGYTF
>TRBD1|TRBV5-6|TRBJ1-1
CASSSGTGEFPEAFF
>NA|TRBV29-1|TRBJ2-2
CSVDAGRTGELFF
>NA|TRBV4-1|TRBJ1-6
CASSQGRAGDGSPLHF
>NA|TRBV12-3/TRBV12-4|TRBJ2-7
CASRPLGAGREEQYF
>TRBD1|TRBV20-1|TRBJ1-5
CSAKPGGWGNQPQHF
>NA|TRBV4-3|TRBJ2-3
CASSQPFGSGTDTQYF
>NA|TRBV20-1|TRBJ1-4
CSALGGENEKLFF
>TRBD1|TRBV18|TRBJ2-7
CASSPLTSESGQGSYEQYF
>NA|TRBV3-1|TRBJ2-7
CASSQDFRDIFSYEQYF
>TRBD1|TRBV15|TRBJ1-4
CATRVDREQEKLFF
>NA|TRBV20-1|TRBJ2-7
CSARDVTGLYEQYF
>TRBD2|TRBV4-2|TRBJ2-1
CASSQEGQGLAPYNEQFF
>NA|TRBV25-1|TRBJ1-2
CASSLNRAHGYTF
>TRBD2|TRBV7-2|TRBJ2-1
CASYTSGSSYNEQFF
>NA|TRBV4-1|TRBJ2-3
CASSQVRGRDPSTDTQYF